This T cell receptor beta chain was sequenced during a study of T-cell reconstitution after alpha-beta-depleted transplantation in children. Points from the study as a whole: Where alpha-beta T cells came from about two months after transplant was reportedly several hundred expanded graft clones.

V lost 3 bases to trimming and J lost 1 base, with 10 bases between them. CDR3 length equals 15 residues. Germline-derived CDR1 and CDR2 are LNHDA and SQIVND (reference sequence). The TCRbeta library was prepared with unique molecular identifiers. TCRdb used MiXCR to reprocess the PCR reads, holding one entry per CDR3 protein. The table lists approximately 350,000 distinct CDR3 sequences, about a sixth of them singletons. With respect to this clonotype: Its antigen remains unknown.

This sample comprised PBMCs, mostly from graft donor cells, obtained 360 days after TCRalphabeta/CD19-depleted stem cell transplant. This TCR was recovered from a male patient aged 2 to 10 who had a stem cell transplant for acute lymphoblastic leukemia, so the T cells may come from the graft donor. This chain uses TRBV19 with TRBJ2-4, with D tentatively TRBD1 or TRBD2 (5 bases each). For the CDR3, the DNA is TGTGCCAGTAGTATCGGGGCCTGGGCCAAAAACATTCAGTACTTC. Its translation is CASSIGAWAKNIQYF.